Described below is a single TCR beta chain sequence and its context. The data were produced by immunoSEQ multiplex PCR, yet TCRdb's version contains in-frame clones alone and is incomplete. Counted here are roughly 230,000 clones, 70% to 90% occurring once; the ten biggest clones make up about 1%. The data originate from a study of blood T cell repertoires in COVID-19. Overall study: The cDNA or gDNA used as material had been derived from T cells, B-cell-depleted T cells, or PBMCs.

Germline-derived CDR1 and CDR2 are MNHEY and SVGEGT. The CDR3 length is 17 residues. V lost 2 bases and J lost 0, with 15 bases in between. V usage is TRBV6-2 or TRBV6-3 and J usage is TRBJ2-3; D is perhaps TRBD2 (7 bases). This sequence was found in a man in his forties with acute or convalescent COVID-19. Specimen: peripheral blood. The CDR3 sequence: CASSYPKGGGSTDTQYF. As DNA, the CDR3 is TGTGCCAGCAGTTACCCCAAAGGGGGGGGCAGCACAGATACGCAGTATTTT.